Listed here are 14 T cell receptor beta chains from one sample, sequenced in a study of blood T cells in healthy people across ages. A second PCR of 7 to 11 cycles used a sample-barcoded 5' primer and a J-beta primer mix. TCRdb re-called the 5' RACE reads with MiXCR, one entry per CDR3 protein. Here the sample spans over 1,300,000 distinct CDR3 sequences, 45% to 70% being singletons. The sequenced sample was blood. The receptors shown here come from a young man in good health.

The J gene is TRBJ1-1, the V gene TRBV2, with a tentative D call TRBD1 (6 bases). The CDR3 covers 13 residues. Germline V lookup: CDR1 SNHLY, CDR2 FYNNEI. Between the trimmed V and J ends, which lost 4 bases and 3 bases, there was a span of 9 bases. CDR3 in DNA: TGTGCCAGCAGTGCAGGGGTTCACACTGAAGCTTTCTTT. Its protein is CASSAGVHTEAFF.

The CDR3 DNA follows: TGTGCCAGCAGCTTGGCCCAGGACAGCTCCTATGGCTACACCTTC. Protein sequence: CASSLAQDSSYGYTF. The V gene is TRBV5-6, the J gene TRBJ1-2; tentatively, D is TRBD1 (6 bases). This CDR3 comprises 15 residues. From germline, CDR1 is SGHDT and CDR2 YYEEEE. The germline V and J ends were trimmed by 0 bases and 4 bases, with 13 bases remaining between them.

This sequence joins TRBV5-1 and TRBJ2-7, with D perhaps TRBD2 (6 bases). Germline values: CDR1 SGHRS, CDR2 YFSETQ. The CDR3 extends over 16 amino acids. With 0 bases removed from V and 4 bases from J, the gap between germline ends came to 17 bases. The CDR3 loop is CASSLAELARKYEQYF. CDR3 sequence (DNA): TGCGCCAGCAGCTTGGCCGAGCTAGCGAGAAAATACGAGCAGTACTTC.

This chain links TRBV27 with TRBJ1-2; D is undetermined. The germline V and J ends were trimmed by 0 bases and 1 base, with 6 bases remaining between them. This CDR3 region has 14 residues. Per the germline V gene, CDR1 is MNHEY and CDR2 is SMNVEV (reference sequence). The CDR3 bases are TGTGCCAGCAGTTTATCGAACATTAACTATGGCTACACCTTC. It encodes CASSLSNINYGYTF.

The chain joins TRBV4-3 to TRBJ2-7, with a possible D match to TRBD2 (6 bases). The CDR3 is 14 amino acids. The V and J ends lost 0 bases and 11 bases respectively, with 17 bases between them. The germline V gene has CDR1 LGHNA and CDR2 YSLEER. This CDR3 reads CASSQDRDSAEKYF. CDR3 DNA: TGCGCCAGCAGCCAAGACCGGGACTCCGCTGAGAAGTACTTC.

The rearrangement uses TRBV4-1 and TRBJ1-1; D call uncertain. CDR1 and CDR2 from the germline V gene are MGHRA and YSYEKL. The V end was cut by 4 bases, the J end by 8 bases, with 11 bases between. This CDR3 has 12 amino acids. CDR3 region: CASSPHGSEAFF. Written as DNA, the CDR3 is TGCGCCAGCAGCCCCCACGGTTCGGAAGCTTTCTTT.

The chain recombines TRBV2 with TRBJ1-2; no clear D. The CDR3 has 15 residues. In germline, CDR1 is SNHLY, CDR2 FYNNEI. With 2 bases removed from V and 6 bases from J, the gap between germline ends came to 16 bases. Here the CDR3 reads CASSESSILGNGYTF. CDR3 sequence (DNA): TGTGCCAGCAGTGAATCCAGCATTTTAGGAAATGGCTACACCTTC.

The chain uses TRBV10-3 and TRBJ2-5; D tentatively fits TRBD1 or TRBD2 (5 bases each). CDR1 ENHRY and CDR2 SYGVKD come from the germline V gene. The CDR3 sequence is 13 residues long. The V and J ends lost 7 bases and 11 bases respectively, with 20 bases between them. CDR3 loop: CAITDNLAYGQYF. The CDR3 coding sequence is TGTGCCATCACGGACAACCTAGCCTACGGGCAGTACTTC.

The V call is TRBV28, the J call TRBJ1-2; D gene unclear. CDR3 length equals 14 residues. Germline V gives CDR1 MDHEN, CDR2 SYDVKM. V was trimmed by 1 base and J by 3 bases, leaving 9 bases between them. The CDR3 bases are TGTGCCAGCAGTTTATCGGCAGGCTACTATGGCTACACCTTC. It specifies CASSLSAGYYGYTF.

J is TRBJ2-5 and V is TRBV15; D may be TRBD2 (5 bases). The V gene lost 1 base and the J gene lost 5 bases, with 11 bases spanning the gap. The germline V gene encodes CDR1 LNHNV and CDR2 YYDKDF (reference sequence). The CDR3 length is 14 residues. The CDR3 reads CATSRGAGVETQYF. The CDR3 DNA sequence: TGTGCCACCAGCAGAGGGGCGGGTGTGGAGACCCAGTACTTC.

V gene TRBV29-1 combines with J gene TRBJ2-1; 7 bases line up with TRBD2. The V gene end was trimmed by 4 bases and the J gene end by 8 bases; junction bases not matched to a gene: 8. The length of the CDR3 is 13 residues. Germline CDR1 and CDR2: SQVTM and ANQGSEA. The CDR3 DNA is TGCAGCGTTGCGGGGGGTACAGTCCATGAGCAGTTCTTC. This gives the protein CSVAGGTVHEQFF.

The V call is TRBV2, the J call TRBJ1-2; a weak D match, TRBD1 (6 bases). The CDR3 sequence is 13 residues long. V was trimmed by 7 bases and J by 5 bases, leaving 14 bases between them. Germline values: CDR1 SNHLY, CDR2 FYNNEI. The CDR3 is CASTGGSFYGYTF. The CDR3 nucleotides are TGTGCCAGCACCGGGGGCAGTTTTTATGGCTACACCTTC. Filled out from reference TRBV2 and TRBJ1-2, the complete variable domain reads EPEVTQTPSHQVTQMGQEVILRCVPISNHLYFYWYRQILGQKVEFLVSFYNNEISEKSEIFDDQFSVERPDGSNFTLKIRSTKLEDSAMYFCASTGGSFYGYTFGSGTRLTVV.

This clonotype came up once. The chain uses TRBV7-9 and TRBJ1-4; D not certain. Deletions cut 5 bases from V and 8 bases from J, with 12 bases between. The germline gives CDR1 SEHNR, CDR2 FQNEAQ (reference sequence). This CDR3 has 13 residues. The CDR3 loop is CASSPPAGEKLFF. CDR3 bases: TGTGCCAGCAGCCCCCCGGCGGGCGAAAAACTGTTTTTT.

The V and J genes are TRBV18 and TRBJ2-5; D is uncertain. Germline V gene sequence: CDR1 KGHSH, CDR2 LQKENI. The CDR3 contains 16 residues. The V end lost 1 base, the J end lost 7 bases, and 19 bases lay between the germline ends. CDR3 region: CASSPQGPGQLATQYF. CDR3 bases: TGTGCCAGCTCACCACAGGGCCCTGGGCAGCTCGCGACCCAGTACTTC.